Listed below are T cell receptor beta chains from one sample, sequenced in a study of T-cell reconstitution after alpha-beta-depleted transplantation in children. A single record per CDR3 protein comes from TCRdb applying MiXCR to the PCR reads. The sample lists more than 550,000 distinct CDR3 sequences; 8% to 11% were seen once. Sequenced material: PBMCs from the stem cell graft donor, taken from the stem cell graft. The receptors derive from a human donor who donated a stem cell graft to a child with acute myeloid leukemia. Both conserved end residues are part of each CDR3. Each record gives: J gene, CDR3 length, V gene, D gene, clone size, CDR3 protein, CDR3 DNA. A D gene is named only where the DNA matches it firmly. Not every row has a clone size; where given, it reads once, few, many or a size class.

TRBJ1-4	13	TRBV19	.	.	CASSLQDSEKLFF	TGTGCCAGTAGTTTACAGGATTCTGAAAAACTGTTTTTT
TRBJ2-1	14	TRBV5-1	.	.	CASSGGLFYNEQFF	TGCGCCAGCAGCGGGGGACTCTTTTACAATGAGCAGTTCTTC
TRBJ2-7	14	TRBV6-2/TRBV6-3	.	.	CASTLEGRFYEQYF	TGTGCCAGCACCTTGGAGGGGCGCTTCTACGAGCAGTACTTC
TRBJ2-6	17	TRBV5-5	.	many	CASSLRHDSSGANVLTF	TGTGCCAGCAGCTTGAGACACGATAGCTCTGGGGCCAACGTCCTGACTTTC
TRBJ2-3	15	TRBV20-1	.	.	CSAGASKTGTDTQYF	TGCAGTGCTGGCGCCTCTAAAACGGGCACAGATACGCAGTATTTT
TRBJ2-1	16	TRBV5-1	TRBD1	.	CASSLSWDRENNEQFF	TGCGCCAGCAGCTTGTCTTGGGACAGGGAAAACAATGAGCAGTTCTTC
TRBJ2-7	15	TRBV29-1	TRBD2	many	CSVVGSGSRSYEQYF	TGCAGCGTTGTAGGGAGCGGGAGTAGATCCTACGAGCAGTACTTC
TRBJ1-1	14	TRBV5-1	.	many	CASSLGGGNTEAFF	TGCGCCAGCAGCTTGGGTGGGGGAAACACTGAAGCTTTCTTT
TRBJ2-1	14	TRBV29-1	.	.	CSVSGTGSYNEQFF	TGCAGCGTTTCCGGGACTGGCTCCTACAATGAGCAGTTCTTC
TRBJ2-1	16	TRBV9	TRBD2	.	CASSVAPASGYNEQFF	TGTGCCAGCAGCGTAGCTCCGGCTAGCGGTTACAATGAGCAGTTCTTC
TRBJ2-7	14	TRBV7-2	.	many	CASSLVGIRYEQYF	TGTGCCAGCAGCTTAGTTGGGATACGGTACGAGCAGTACTTC